This passage covers 25 T cell receptor beta chains from one sample sequenced in a study of cytotoxic CD8 clonotypes in ibrutinib-treated CLL. Assay used: immunoSEQ multiplex PCR; TCRdb lists only in-frame clones, some missing. The data contain about 49,000 clones, roughly 53% of them singletons. The sequencing used PBMCs, collected after 12 months of ibrutinib treatment. The receptors were sampled from a human donor with chronic lymphocytic leukemia.

A few counts support this clone. At one of its ends the junction is not consistent with the germline gene, which may arise from a read error. The chain is built from TRBV7-7 and TRBJ2-1, with a weak D call TRBD2 (5 bases). Germline V gives CDR1 SSHAT, CDR2 FNYEAQ (reference sequence). This CDR3 is 13 amino acids long. The DNA of the CDR3 is TGTGCTAGCAGCTTAGCGTACAGCAATGAGCAGTTCTTC. Protein sequence: CASSLAYSNEQFF.

This sequence joins TRBV5-1 and TRBJ2-2; D not resolved. The CDR3 runs 15 residues. With 4 bases removed from V and 2 bases from J, the gap between germline ends came to 12 bases. CDR1 and CDR2 from the germline V gene are SGHRS and YFSETQ. The CDR3 coding sequence is TGCGCCAGCAGCGTGGCGACCCTTAACACCGGGGAGCTGTTTTTT. This sequence encodes CASSVATLNTGELFF.

This clone was counted only a few times. The chain is built from TRBV5-1 and TRBJ2-5; 12 bases align to TRBD2. Trimming at V came to 2 bases and at J to 2 bases, leaving 4 bases not matched to a gene. The germline V gene encodes CDR1 SGHRS and CDR2 YFSETQ. The CDR3 covers 16 residues. CDR3 in DNA: TGCGCCAGCAGCTTAAGCGGGACTAGCGGGCAAGAGACCCAGTACTTC. It encodes CASSLSGTSGQETQYF.

J is TRBJ2-1 and V is TRBV5-4; D gene uncertain. The V end lost 0 bases, the J end lost 0 bases, and 10 bases lay between the germline ends. Germline loops: CDR1 SGHNT, CDR2 YYREEE (reference sequence). CDR3 length: 16 residues. The CDR3 coding sequence is TGTGCCAGCAGCTTGGCCGGTAGTCTCTCCTACAATGAGCAGTTCTTC. Translation: CASSLAGSLSYNEQFF.

The genes are TRBV2 and TRBJ2-1, with 11 nucleotides matching TRBD2. CDR3 length equals 15 residues. J was trimmed by 14 bases and V by 6 bases; bases with no gene match: 15. The germline V gene encodes CDR1 SNHLY and CDR2 FYNNEI. The CDR3 here is CASRGGTSGPVSKFF. The CDR3 DNA reads TGTGCCAGCAGAGGTGGGACTAGCGGTCCCGTGAGTAAGTTCTTC.

This clone was seen a handful of times. The rearrangement uses TRBV2 and TRBJ1-1, with unresolved D. CDR1 and CDR2 from the germline V gene are SNHLY and FYNNEI. This CDR3 contains 12 residues. V dropped 4 bases and J dropped 1 base, with 4 bases sitting between them. The CDR3 DNA follows: TGTGCCAGCAGTGTCGGGAACACTGAAGCTTTCTTT. Translated: CASSVGNTEAFF.

CDR3 sequence reads: CAIRRQGGETQYF. DNA for the CDR3: TGTGCCATCAGACGACAGGGCGGAGAGACCCAGTACTTC. This chain uses TRBV10-3 with TRBJ2-5; 7 nucleotides line up with TRBD1. CDR3 size: 13 residues. In germline, CDR1 is ENHRY, CDR2 SYGVKD. V was clipped by 6 bases and J by 4 bases; unmatched bases: 5.

The chain recombines TRBV28 with TRBJ2-7; tentative D call: TRBD2 (7 bases). Germline V gives CDR1 MDHEN, CDR2 SYDVKM. The CDR3 is 14 amino acids. Trimming removed 2 bases from V and 6 bases from J, with 14 bases in between. In DNA form, the CDR3 reads TGTGCCAGCAGTTTAAGGGGGGGAGGGCCCGAGCAGTACTTC. Amino acids: CASSLRGGGPEQYF.

The V call is TRBV10-3, the J call TRBJ2-5; D is unclear. Trimming pared 3 bases from V and 7 bases from J, leaving 12 bases between. There are 13 residues in the CDR3. Per the germline V gene, CDR1 is ENHRY and CDR2 is SYGVKD. CDR3 sequence (DNA): TGTGCCATCAGTGACGGACGGTCGGGGACCCAGTACTTC. This translates into CAISDGRSGTQYF.

This clone was picked up a small number of times. V is TRBV7-9 and J is TRBJ2-6; D might be TRBD1 or TRBD2, each matching 5 bases. This CDR3 has 19 amino acids. V was cut by 5 bases and J by 1 base, with 21 bases left in between. Looked up from germline, CDR1 is SEHNR and CDR2 is FQNEAQ (reference sequence). This chain's CDR3 is CASSLMGPPPESGANVLTF. CDR3 in DNA: TGTGCCAGCAGCCTAATGGGACCCCCCCCTGAGTCTGGGGCCAACGTCCTGACTTTC. The full variable domain, rest sourced from reference TRBV7-9 and TRBJ2-6, is DTGVSQNPRHKITKRGQNVTFRCDPISEHNRLYWYRQTLGQGPEFLTYFQNEAQLEKSRLLSDRFSAERPKGSFSTLEIQRTEQGDSAMYLCASSLMGPPPESGANVLTFGAGSRLTVL.

This clone appeared a few times. The V call is TRBV6-6, the J call TRBJ1-2; possible D gene TRBD1, 5 bases. The V and J ends lost 5 bases and 4 bases respectively, with 14 bases between them. Germline V gene sequence: CDR1 MNHNY, CDR2 SVGAGI (reference sequence). This CDR3 contains 14 residues. The DNA for the CDR3 is TGTGCCAGCAGTGGAACGGTAGGGGTCTATGGCTACACCTTC. This translates into CASSGTVGVYGYTF.

This chain connects TRBV28 to TRBJ2-7, with TRBD1 identical over 9 bases. The length of the CDR3 is 14 residues. V shed 6 bases, J shed 6 bases, and the junction held 9 bases outside the gene matches. The germline CDR1 and CDR2 sequences are MDHEN and SYDVKM. CDR3 amino acids: CASSPGTGIVEQYF. The CDR3 coding sequence is TGTGCCAGCAGCCCCGGGACAGGGATCGTCGAGCAGTACTTC.

V and J are TRBV6-6 and TRBJ2-2; no reliable D call. V was trimmed by 2 bases and J by 1 base, leaving 5 bases between them. CDR3 length: 14 residues. Germline CDR1 reads MNHNY; CDR2 reads SVGAGI (reference sequence). The CDR3 coding sequence is TGTGCCAGCAGTTACCAGGAGAACACCGGGGAGCTGTTTTTT. This gives the protein CASSYQENTGELFF.

This clone was seen only a few times. V gene TRBV7-2 combines with J gene TRBJ2-1, with 8 bases lining up with TRBD1. The germline CDR1 and CDR2 sequences are SGHTA and FQGNSA. The CDR3 sequence is 15 residues long. Unmatched junction bases numbered 7, after V lost 5 bases and J lost 4 bases. DNA for the CDR3: TGTGCCAGCAGCATGGCGGGACAGGCTTACAATGAGCAGTTCTTC. Translating gives CASSMAGQAYNEQFF.

The genes are TRBV5-6 and TRBJ2-1; D unresolved. CDR3 length: 13 residues. V lost 1 base, J lost 3 bases, and 5 bases lay in between. Looked up from germline, CDR1 is SGHDT and CDR2 is YYEEEE. CDR3 sequence reads: CASSLKVYNEQFF. The CDR3, as DNA: TGTGCCAGCAGCTTGAAGGTCTACAATGAGCAGTTCTTC.

The V call is TRBV25-1, the J call TRBJ1-5; weak D call: TRBD1 (6 bases). The germline V gene has CDR1 MGHDK and CDR2 SYGVNS. V dropped 6 bases and J dropped 7 bases, with 19 bases sitting between them. This CDR3 spans 15 amino acids. CDR3 nucleotide sequence: TGTGCCAGCAGACCCAGGGAGGGGGTTAGGCAGCCCCAGCATTTT. It is translated as CASRPREGVRQPQHF.

V is TRBV5-1 and J is TRBJ2-7; 7 bases match TRBD1. CDR3 size: 12 residues. The V gene end was trimmed by 4 bases and the J gene end by 6 bases; junction bases not matched to a gene: 4. Germline values: CDR1 SGHRS, CDR2 YFSETQ. The CDR3 is CASSLGQVEQYF. The CDR3, as DNA: TGCGCCAGCAGCCTCGGACAGGTCGAGCAGTACTTC.

The chain joins TRBV23-1 to TRBJ1-5, with D tentatively TRBD1 (5 bases). TRBV23-1 is an ORF, and what it does is uncertain. This CDR3 has 15 residues. V lost 0 bases and J 8 bases, leaving 14 bases between the germline ends. The CDR3 reads CASSQSLPGREPQHF. CDR3 in DNA: TGCGCCAGCAGTCAATCGCTCCCAGGGAGAGAGCCCCAGCATTTT.

V usage is TRBV2 and J usage is TRBJ2-3, with 14 bases lining up with TRBD2. Germline lookup yields CDR1 SNHLY and CDR2 FYNNEI. The CDR3 is 17 amino acids. With V trimmed by 5 bases and J by 3 bases, 7 bases remained unmatched. For the CDR3, the DNA is TGTGCCAGCAGTCGGACTAGCGGGAGGCACCTAACAGATACGCAGTATTTT. As protein: CASSRTSGRHLTDTQYF.

The chain recombines TRBV16 with TRBJ1-4; the D gene is possibly TRBD1 (6 bases). Germline-derived CDR1 and CDR2 are KGHSY and FQNENV. This CDR3 is 15 amino acids long. Trimming left V 4 bases short and J 10 bases short, with 19 bases between. This chain's CDR3 is CASSPRGQGTGKLFF. In DNA form, the CDR3 reads TGTGCCAGCAGCCCTCGCGGGCAGGGGACCGGAAAACTGTTTTTT.

This chain links TRBV19 with TRBJ2-5, with D perhaps TRBD1 (8 bases). Between the trimmed V and J ends, which lost 8 bases and 5 bases, there was a span of 15 bases. Germline V gene sequence: CDR1 LNHDA, CDR2 SQIVND (reference sequence). This CDR3 region has 13 residues. For the CDR3, the DNA is TGTGCCAGTGGACAGGGAGGGGCGGAGACCCAGTACTTC. Amino acid sequence: CASGQGGAETQYF.

This clone has just a few counts. The chain recombines TRBV25-1 with TRBJ2-7; 7 nucleotides line up with TRBD2. The CDR3 extends over 15 amino acids. Losses at the gene ends were 3 bases for V and 4 bases for J; bases not matched to a gene: 9. CDR1 MGHDK and CDR2 SYGVNS come from the germline V gene. CDR3 coding DNA: TGTGCCAGCAGTGACAGAGGACTAGTCGAATACGAGCAGTACTTC. It translates to CASSDRGLVEYEQYF.

J is TRBJ2-1 and V is TRBV28, with D maybe TRBD1 (6 bases). In germline, CDR1 is MDHEN, CDR2 SYDVKM. The length of the CDR3 is 15 residues. V lost 0 bases and J lost 4, with 10 bases in between. Written as DNA, the CDR3 is TGTGCCAGCAGTTTATGGGGGGCGACTTACAATGAGCAGTTCTTC. This translates into CASSLWGATYNEQFF.

The rearrangement links TRBV29-1 to TRBJ2-5, with TRBD2 matching 12 bases. The CDR3 contains 13 residues. After removal of 7 bases from V and 5 bases from J, the junction contained 5 bases not matched to a gene. CDR1 SQVTM and CDR2 ANQGSEA come from the germline V gene. For the CDR3, the DNA is TGCAGCGCATGGACTAGCGGGAAGGAGACCCAGTACTTC. Its protein product is CSAWTSGKETQYF.

The V and J genes are TRBV7-2 and TRBJ2-7, with D perhaps matching TRBD2 (5 bases). This CDR3 spans 12 amino acids. In germline, CDR1 is SGHTA, CDR2 FQGNSA. With 10 bases removed from V and 2 bases from J, the gap between germline ends came to 12 bases. CDR3 residues: CATARGTYEQYF. CDR3 DNA sequence: TGTGCCACCGCCCGGGGTACCTACGAGCAGTACTTC.